The T cell receptor beta chain described here comes from a study of blood T cell repertoires in COVID-19. Data came from immunoSEQ multiplex PCR; TCRdb stores just in-frame clones and leaves some out. Among about 180,000 clones listed, roughly nine tenths were seen once. The CDR3 covers 14 residues. Germline CDR1 and CDR2: SGHTA and FQGNSA. V gave up 4 bases and J gave up 4 bases, with 14 bases separating them. The specimen was peripheral blood. The chain couples TRBV7-2 to TRBJ2-7; D might be TRBD2 (5 bases). The TCR comes from a man between 65 and 85 years old with active or convalescent COVID-19. The chain's CDR3 is CASSSYGIWYEQYF. The CDR3 coding sequence is TGTGCCAGCAGCTCCTACGGGATTTGGTACGAGCAGTACTTC.